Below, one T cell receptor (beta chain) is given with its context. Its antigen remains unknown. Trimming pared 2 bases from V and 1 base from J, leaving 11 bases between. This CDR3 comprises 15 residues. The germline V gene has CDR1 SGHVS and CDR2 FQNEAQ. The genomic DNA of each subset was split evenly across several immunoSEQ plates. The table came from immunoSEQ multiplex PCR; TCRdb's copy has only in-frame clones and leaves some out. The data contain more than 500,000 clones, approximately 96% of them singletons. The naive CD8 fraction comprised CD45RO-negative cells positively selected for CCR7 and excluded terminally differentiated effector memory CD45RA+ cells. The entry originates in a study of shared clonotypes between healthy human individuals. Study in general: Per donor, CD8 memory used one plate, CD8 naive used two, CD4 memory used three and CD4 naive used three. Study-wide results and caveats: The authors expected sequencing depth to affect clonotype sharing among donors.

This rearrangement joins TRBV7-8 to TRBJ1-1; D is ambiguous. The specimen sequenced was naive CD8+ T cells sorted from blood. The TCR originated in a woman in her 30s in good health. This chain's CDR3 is CASSLYGRANTEAFF. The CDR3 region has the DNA TGTGCCAGCAGCTTATATGGCAGAGCGAACACTGAAGCTTTCTTT.